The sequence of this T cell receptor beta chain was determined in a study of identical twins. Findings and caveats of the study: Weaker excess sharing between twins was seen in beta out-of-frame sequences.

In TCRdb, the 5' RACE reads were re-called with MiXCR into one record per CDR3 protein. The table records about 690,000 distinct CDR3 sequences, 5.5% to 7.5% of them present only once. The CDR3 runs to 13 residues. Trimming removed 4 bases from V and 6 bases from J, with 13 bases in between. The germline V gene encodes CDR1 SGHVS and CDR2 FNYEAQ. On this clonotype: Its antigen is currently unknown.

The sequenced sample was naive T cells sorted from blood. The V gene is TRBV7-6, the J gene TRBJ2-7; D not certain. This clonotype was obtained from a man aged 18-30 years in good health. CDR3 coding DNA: TGTGCCAGCAGCTACGGAGAGATGGCCGAGCAGTACTTC. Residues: CASSYGEMAEQYF.